These T cell receptor beta chains were read from a single sample in a study of shared clonotypes between healthy human individuals. Libraries were prepared by immunoSEQ multiplex PCR; TCRdb keeps only in-frame clonotypes and omits some of them. The repertoire holds 600,000 or so clones, with 95% to 98% as singletons. The sample consisted of naive CD8+ T cells sorted from blood. These receptors were obtained from a man aged 25 to 40 in good health. Each CDR3 is given with its conserved first and last residue. D genes are given only for firm matches. Clone size appears in some rows only: once, few, many, or a class for an expanded clone.

clone_size,d_call,v_call,j_call,cdr3_nt,cdr3_aa
.,TRBD2,TRBV9,TRBJ2-3,TGTGCCAGCAGCGTAGGTACCCTAGCGGGAGATACGCAGTATTTT,CASSVGTLAGDTQYF
.,.,TRBV27,TRBJ2-1,TGTGCCAGCAGTCCCGGGACCCTGAATGAGCAGTTCTTC,CASSPGTLNEQFF
.,.,TRBV10-3,TRBJ2-7,TGTGCCATCACCCCCAGCGCCCAATCTACCTACGAGCAGTACTTC,CAITPSAQSTYEQYF
.,TRBD2,TRBV5-6,TRBJ2-3,TGTGCCAGCACCCCGGGGGGGCTAGCGGTTAGCACAGATACGCAGTATTTT,CASTPGGLAVSTDTQYF
.,.,TRBV6-1,TRBJ2-2,TGTGCCAGCAGTCGCTTTGGGTTAGGGACCGGGGAGCTGTTTTTT,CASSRFGLGTGELFF
.,.,TRBV7-9,TRBJ1-2,TGTGCCAGCAGCGACAGAATTCTCTATGGCTACACCTTC,CASSDRILYGYTF
.,.,TRBV11-3,TRBJ1-5,TGTGCCAGCAGTCGCCATCAGCCCCAGCATTTT,CASSRHQPQHF
.,.,TRBV15,TRBJ2-3,TGTGCCACCAGCAGTGTAAGCCTGTGGGGTTCAGATACGCAGTATTTT,CATSSVSLWGSDTQYF
.,TRBD1,TRBV9,TRBJ1-2,TGTGCCAGCAGCCCACGACAGGGACCTCTCTTATACTATGGCGGCTACACCTTC,CASSPRQGPLLYYGGYTF
.,.,TRBV13,TRBJ2-1,TGTGCCAGCAGCTTAGGACTACTCAACAATGAGCAGTTCTTC,CASSLGLLNNEQFF
.,.,TRBV7-9,TRBJ2-1,TGTGCCAGCAGCTCCCCCCAGGCAGGCCAGGCTGGCAATGAGCAGTTCTTC,CASSSPQAGQAGNEQFF
.,TRBD2,TRBV7-9,TRBJ2-2,TGTGCCAGCAGACGCGTTAGCGGGAAACACACCGGGGAGCTGTTTTTT,CASRRVSGKHTGELFF
once,.,TRBV9,TRBJ2-5,TGTGCCAGCAGCGTCGACACCCTTCAAGAGACCCAGTACTTC,CASSVDTLQETQYF
.,.,TRBV4-1,TRBJ1-1,TGCGCCAGCAGCTTTGGCGGGGCGCGCGCTCCTGAAGCTTTCTTT,CASSFGGARAPEAFF
.,TRBD1,TRBV4-1,TRBJ1-2,TGCGCCAGCAGCCAAGATAAGGACAGGGGGTTGTATGGCTACACCTTC,CASSQDKDRGLYGYTF
.,.,TRBV7-3,TRBJ2-5,TGTGCCAGCAGCTTATCCTCCGGTGAGACCCAGTACTTC,CASSLSSGETQYF
.,.,TRBV7-2,TRBJ2-4,TGTGCCAGCAGCTTAGTTGGGCCCGGGGACATTCAGTACTTC,CASSLVGPGDIQYF
.,.,TRBV29-1,TRBJ2-1,TGCAGCGTTGAACTAACAGGGACGGGGAAAGACAATGAGCAGTTCTTC,CSVELTGTGKDNEQFF
.,TRBD2,TRBV30,TRBJ2-1,TGTGCCTGGAGTGTACTTATCCCTAAAATAGCGGGACCATACAATGAGCAGTTCTTC,CAWSVLIPKIAGPYNEQFF
.,.,TRBV27,TRBJ2-7,TGTGCCAGCAGTTTATTGTATGGGCACGAGCAGTACTTC,CASSLLYGHEQYF
.,.,TRBV27,TRBJ2-7,TGTGCCAGCAGTCTAGGGACACTGGGGGAGCAGTACTTC,CASSLGTLGEQYF
.,.,TRBV5-1,TRBJ2-2,TGCGCCAGCAGCTTGTATGGACAAGGCCGGGAGCTGTTTTTT,CASSLYGQGRELFF
.,TRBD1,TRBV5-6,TRBJ1-2,TGTGCCAGCAGCTTGGGACAGGGTCACGGCTACACCTTC,CASSLGQGHGYTF